This T cell receptor beta chain stems from a study of T cells after yellow fever vaccination. A 5'RACE template-switching step, the method used to make TCR cDNA, added a universal primer site and UMIs. TCRdb re-called the 5' RACE reads with MiXCR, one entry per CDR3 protein. This table has approximately 250,000 distinct CDR3 sequences, roughly 3.5% appearing once. In its sample, this clonotype was seen many times. V was clipped by 3 bases and J by 0 bases, with 13 bases between them. Germline CDR1 SGDLS, CDR2 YYNGEE. The CDR3 spans 16 residues. The chain has TRBV9 and TRBJ1-3; D possibly corresponds to TRBD1 (5 bases). The sequence derives from a man between 18 and 35 years old who received the YFV17D yellow fever vaccine. The sample consisted of PBMCs, taken 15 days after the yellow fever booster vaccination. As DNA, the CDR3 is TGTGCCAGCAGCGAGACAGAATTCGCCTCTGGAAACACCATATATTTT. This gives the protein CASSETEFASGNTIYF.